These 18 T cell receptor beta chains were sequenced from one sample in a study of Graves' ophthalmopathy and Graves' hyperthyroidism (dated by TCRdb to between 2017 and 2018). The reads were generated on an Illumina HiSeq 2000. For repertoire sequencing, the TCR beta CDR3 regions were amplified from RNA transcripts. The first round of RT-PCR was done with HTBI primers and the Qiagen OneStep RT-PCR kit, and was followed by a second round of multiplex PCR, then size selection and purification. TCRdb reworked the public reads: Q25 trimming with fastp, MiXCR clone assembly, productive beta chains retained. Each entry is one CDR3 protein sequence, shown with its most common DNA and genes. For this sample there are about 700,000 distinct CDR3 sequences; 40% appear just once. The ten top clones hold approximately 46% of the sample. Sequenced: peripheral blood. The receptors shown here come from an adult man with Graves' ophthalmopathy.

This clonotype turned up a few times. The gene calls are TRBV10-3 and TRBJ1-1; 7 nucleotides match TRBD1. J was trimmed by 3 bases and V by 10 bases; bases with no gene match: 14. The germline gives CDR1 ENHRY, CDR2 SYGVKD. The CDR3 is made up of 15 amino acids. CDR3 in amino acids: CASSSDGTAHTEAFF. CDR3 sequence (DNA): TGTGCCAGCAGCAGCGATGGGACAGCTCACACTGAAGCTTTCTTT.

In this sample, this clonotype turned up many times. V and J are TRBV7-2 and TRBJ1-6; D may be TRBD1 (5 bases). This CDR3 region has 14 residues. Trimming took off 6 bases at V and 8 bases at J, with 14 bases between the two ends. Germline V gene data show CDR1 as SGHTA and CDR2 as FQGNSA. CDR3 loop: CASSFRGGDSPLHF. The CDR3 coding sequence is TGTGCCAGCAGTTTTAGGGGCGGGGATTCACCCCTCCACTTT.

Comments on this clonotype: This could be a read error, since a much larger clone is one nucleotide away. This chain connects TRBV5-1 to TRBJ2-7; D is uncertain. Between the trimmed V and J ends, which lost 4 bases and 5 bases, there was a span of 10 bases. CDR1 SGHRS and CDR2 YFSETQ come from the germline V gene. The CDR3 has 12 amino acids. CDR3 loop: CASSTRSHEQYF. The CDR3 region has the DNA TGCGCCAGCAGCACGCGTTCCCACGAGCAGTACTTC.

This clonotype appeared many times. The chain recombines TRBV10-3 with TRBJ1-6, with TRBD1 identical over 7 bases. CDR1 is ENHRY and CDR2 is SYGVKD in the germline V gene. This CDR3 spans 13 amino acids. V shed 2 bases and J 11 bases; nucleotides not matched to a gene: 3. DNA for the CDR3: TGTGCCATCAGTGAGGTACAGGGGACACCCCTCCACTTT. Its translation is CAISEVQGTPLHF.

The chain recombines TRBV29-1 with TRBJ2-7; TRBD2 aligns across 8 bases. J lost 3 bases, V lost 4 bases, and 14 bases had no gene match. The CDR3 runs to 16 residues. CDR1 is SQVTM, CDR2 ANQGSEA, per germline. CDR3 in DNA: TGCAGCGTTGCGGGGGGGGGGCAGGGTACTTTCTACGAGCAGTACTTC. It yields the protein CSVAGGGQGTFYEQYF.

This clonotype was seen repeatedly, ten times or more. This chain links TRBV7-2 with TRBJ1-1; D is ambiguous. Trimming removed 0 bases from V and 0 bases from J, with 5 bases in between. Germline V lookup: CDR1 SGHTA, CDR2 FQGNSA. This CDR3 region has 14 residues. The CDR3 here is CASSLAQLNTEAFF. The CDR3 coding sequence is TGTGCCAGCAGCTTAGCCCAGCTGAACACTGAAGCTTTCTTT.

V gene TRBV5-4 combines with J gene TRBJ1-1, with D perhaps matching TRBD1 (5 bases). The germline V gene encodes CDR1 SGHNT and CDR2 YYREEE (reference sequence). V gave up 2 bases and J gave up 4 bases, with 9 bases separating them. This CDR3 contains 13 residues. CDR3 sequence reads: CASSFRAITEAFF. CDR3 in DNA: TGTGCCAGCAGCTTCAGGGCGATCACTGAAGCTTTCTTT.

This clonotype was detected ten times or more. CDR3 in DNA: TGTGCCAGCAGTGCCATGAGGGTATCGGGTGGCTACACCTTC. It encodes CASSAMRVSGGYTF. This chain joins TRBV2 and TRBJ1-2; D ambiguous. Germline assignment: CDR1 SNHLY and CDR2 FYNNEI. The CDR3 covers 14 residues. Trimming pared 4 bases from V and 7 bases from J, leaving 16 bases between.

This clonotype was observed many times. The gene calls are TRBV10-3 and TRBJ1-2; unclear D gene. The length of the CDR3 is 14 residues. CDR1 ENHRY and CDR2 SYGVKD come from the germline V gene. Trimming pared 4 bases from V and 1 base from J, leaving 10 bases between. The CDR3 loop reads CAISGYVGNYGYTF. The CDR3 bases are TGTGCCATCAGTGGTTACGTTGGTAACTATGGCTACACCTTC.

This clonotype was observed a few times. The V gene is TRBV29-1, the J gene TRBJ1-2, with 8 nucleotides matching TRBD1. Losses at the gene ends were 1 base for V and 8 bases for J; bases not matched to a gene: 0. Germline V gene data show CDR1 as SQVTM and CDR2 as ANQGSEA. The CDR3 runs to 11 residues. CDR3 sequence (DNA): TGCAGCGTTGAAGGGACAGGGGGCTACACCTTC. Translated: CSVEGTGGYTF. Variable domain in full (rest from reference TRBV29-1 and TRBJ1-2): SAVISQKPSRDICQRGTSLTIQCQVDSQVTMMFWYRQQPGQSLTLIATANQGSEATYESGFVIDKFPISRPNLTFSTLTVSNMSPEDSSIYLCSVEGTGGYTFGSGTRLTVV.

This clonotype was detected ten times or more. The rearrangement links TRBV11-2 to TRBJ1-1; no reliable D call. Germline V CDR1 and CDR2: SGHAT, FQNNGV. The ends were cut back, 3 bases at V and 0 bases at J, with 8 bases in the middle. The CDR3 totals 14 residues. The CDR3 DNA sequence: TGTGCCAGCAGCTTTTCGCGAATGAACACTGAAGCTTTCTTT. Translated: CASSFSRMNTEAFF.

This clonotype was detected ten times or more. The V call is TRBV20-1, the J call TRBJ2-7, with D tentatively TRBD2 (6 bases). This CDR3 contains 12 residues. The germline V gene encodes CDR1 DFQATT and CDR2 SNEGSKA (reference sequence). The V gene lost 7 bases and the J gene lost 1 base, with 11 bases spanning the gap. In DNA form, the CDR3 reads TGCAGTGTTGGGCGGGATTCCTACGAGCAGTACTTC. It yields the protein CSVGRDSYEQYF.

This clonotype occurred a few times. This sequence joins TRBV7-2 and TRBJ2-5, with D unclear. Germline lookup yields CDR1 SGHTA and CDR2 FQGNSA. V was cut by 3 bases and J by 4 bases, with 18 bases left in between. This CDR3 is built from 16 residues. The CDR3 coding sequence is TGTGCCAGCAGCTTTACGCAAGGTGGAGTTGGAGAGACCCAGTACTTC. As protein: CASSFTQGGVGETQYF.

This clonotype appeared many times. The V gene is TRBV10-3, the J gene TRBJ1-1; D call uncertain. Germline CDR1 reads ENHRY; CDR2 reads SYGVKD. This CDR3 is 13 amino acids long. Trimming took 6 bases from V and 1 from J, leaving 9 bases between them. The CDR3 spells CAIREDQNTEAFF. The CDR3 bases are TGTGCCATCAGAGAAGATCAGAACACTGAAGCTTTCTTT.

This clonotype has a count of ten or more. J is TRBJ1-1 and V is TRBV15; D ambiguous. The CDR3 extends over 14 amino acids. Germline loops: CDR1 LNHNV, CDR2 YYDKDF (reference sequence). Trimming removed 7 bases at V and 0 bases at J, with 12 bases between. CDR3 nucleotide sequence: TGTGCCACCACCCCGGTTCGTATGAACACTGAAGCTTTCTTT. Amino acid sequence: CATTPVRMNTEAFF.

Regarding this clonotype: The CDR3 does not end in the conserved phenylalanine or tryptophan, so this is likely a read error. The V gene is TRBV10-3, the J gene TRBJ1-1, with D uncertain. The V and J ends lost 3 bases and 3 bases respectively, with 5 bases between them. Germline CDR1 is ENHRY and CDR2 is SYGVKD. The CDR3 spans 12 residues. CDR3 sequence reads: CAISEQYTEAFL. DNA for the CDR3: TGTGCCATCAGTGAACAGTACACTGAAGCTTTCCTT.

The CDR3 is CASRQGTTDTQYF. CDR3 in DNA: TGTGCCAGCAGACAAGGAACCACAGATACGCAGTATTTT. The chain employs TRBV7-8 and TRBJ2-3; no clear D gene. CDR3 length equals 13 residues. Trimming left V 6 bases short and J 2 bases short, with 9 bases between. Per the germline V gene, CDR1 is SGHVS and CDR2 is FQNEAQ.

This rearrangement joins TRBV28 to TRBJ1-5, with no clear D. The CDR3 totals 15 residues. The germline V and J ends were trimmed by 6 bases and 0 bases, with 12 bases remaining between them. Looked up from germline, CDR1 is MDHEN and CDR2 is SYDVKM. CDR3 sequence: CASSRSGVSNQPQHF. The CDR3 coding sequence is TGTGCCAGCAGCCGGTCCGGGGTTAGCAATCAGCCCCAGCATTTT. The variable domain in full, with the rest retrieved from reference TRBV28 and TRBJ1-5, is DVKVTQSSRYLVKRTGEKVFLECVQDMDHENMFWYRQDPGLGLRLIYFSYDVKMKEKGDIPEGYSVSREKKERFSLILESASTNQTSMYLCASSRSGVSNQPQHFGDGTRLSIL.